A selection of T cell receptor beta chains follows, all from one sample in a study of blood T cell repertoires in COVID-19. Sequencing used immunoSEQ multiplex PCR; TCRdb keeps in-frame clones, though not all of them. The sample yields roughly 340,000 clones, about nine tenths seen once. Sample: peripheral blood. The receptors were sampled from an older woman with COVID-19, enrolled during active disease. CDR3s include the opening cysteine and the closing phenylalanine or tryptophan. D genes are given only for firm matches. Rows give clone size only sometimes, using once, few, many, or a class for an expanded clone.

D	J	size	V	DNA	CDR3
TRBD2	TRBJ2-5	-	TRBV7-2	TGTGCCAGCAGCCCCGGAGGGAGCGGGGGGGCATGGACCCAGTACTTC	CASSPGGSGGAWTQYF
-	TRBJ2-3	once	TRBV6-6	TGTGCCACGGCGGAAGATACGCAGTATTTT	CATAEDTQYF
-	TRBJ2-1	-	TRBV12-3/TRBV12-4	TGTGCCAGCAGTTTAAGGGAGCTCCTGAGGCAGTTCTTC	CASSLRELLRQFF
-	TRBJ1-1	-	TRBV9	TGTGCCAGCAGCGTAGGTAACAGCCACACTGAAGCTTTCTTT	CASSVGNSHTEAFF
TRBD1	TRBJ2-3	-	TRBV2	TGTGCCAGCAGTCATGACAGGGGCGAGGATACGCAGTATTTT	CASSHDRGEDTQYF
-	TRBJ1-1	few	TRBV28	TGTGCCAGCACCGGCGGGGGGAAAAATGAAGCTTTCTTT	CASTGGGKNEAFF
-	TRBJ1-6	-	TRBV7-2	TGTGCCAGCGGGCAGGGCTCGCCCTATAATTCACCCCTCCACTTT	CASGQGSPYNSPLHF
TRBD1	TRBJ1-1	-	TRBV5-1	TGCGCCAGCAGCCCTGGACAGGCGAAACTGAACACTGAAGCTTTCTTT	CASSPGQAKLNTEAFF
TRBD1	TRBJ1-2	-	TRBV5-4	TGTGCCAGCAGCCCTGGACAGGGGGTGGGATATGGCTACACCTTC	CASSPGQGVGYGYTF
-	TRBJ1-2	once	TRBV2	TGTGCCAGCAGTGAACAGGGAGGCTATGGCTACACCTTC	CASSEQGGYGYTF
TRBD2	TRBJ2-5	-	TRBV5-1	TGCGCCAGCAGATCGACTAGCCCCAAAGAGACCCAGTACTTC	CASRSTSPKETQYF
-	TRBJ1-5	once	TRBV6-6	TGTGCCAGCAACCCCCGGGAGGGTAGCAATCAGCCCCAGCATTTT	CASNPREGSNQPQHF
TRBD1	TRBJ1-2	once	TRBV3-1/TRBV3-2	TGTGCCAGCAGCCCTCTACAGGGGGCGGGAGGCTACACCTTC	CASSPLQGAGGYTF
TRBD2	TRBJ2-3	once	TRBV27	TGTGCCAGCAGTTCTTGGCTAGCGGGGGCCTCATCCACAGATACGCAGTATTTT	CASSSWLAGASSTDTQYF
-	TRBJ1-2	-	TRBV18	TGTGCCAGCTCCTACGACAGCGACTATGGCTACACCTTC	CASSYDSDYGYTF
TRBD2	TRBJ2-1	-	TRBV29-1	TGCAGCGTTGAAAGGGCGGGGGGTTGGAATGAGCAGTTCTTC	CSVERAGGWNEQFF
TRBD1	TRBJ2-3	-	TRBV11-2	TGTGCCAGCAGGATCAGGGGGACGACAGATACGCAGTATTTT	CASRIRGTTDTQYF
-	TRBJ2-5	-	TRBV5-1	TGCGCCAGCAGCTTAGGCCTTATAGGGGAAGAGACCCAGTACTTC	CASSLGLIGEETQYF
-	TRBJ2-6	-	TRBV7-2	TGTGCCAGCAGCTTAGGAGTTCGCTCTGGGGCCAACGTCCTGACTTTC	CASSLGVRSGANVLTF
TRBD1	TRBJ2-3	-	TRBV7-3	TGTGCCAGCAGCCCCAGGGGGTCTAGCACAGATACGCAGTATTTT	CASSPRGSSTDTQYF
TRBD1	TRBJ1-5	-	TRBV9	TGTGCCAGCAGCCAGGGGGTAGGAGGAGGGCAGCCCCAGCATTTT	CASSQGVGGGQPQHF
-	TRBJ1-5	-	TRBV28	TGTGCCAGCAAGCAGACCCTAGGAGGGCCCCAGCATTTT	CASKQTLGGPQHF
-	TRBJ2-1	-	TRBV21-1	TGTGCCAGCAGCAAAGAACAGAGACATACAATGATGCAGTTCTTC	CASSKEQRHTMMQFF
TRBD2	TRBJ2-2	-	TRBV19	TGTGCCAGTAGTAATAGCGGGTCCACCGGGGAGCTGTTTTTT	CASSNSGSTGELFF
-	TRBJ1-1	-	TRBV28	TGTGCCAGCAGTACTCGGACAGATGAAGCTTTCTTT	CASSTRTDEAFF
-	TRBJ1-2	-	TRBV3-1/TRBV3-2	TGTGCCAGCAGCCAAAGACAGGTCGGTAACTATGGCTACACCTTC	CASSQRQVGNYGYTF
TRBD2	TRBJ2-1	-	TRBV6-1	TGTGCCAGCAGTGACCTTCCCGGGACTAGCTGGGTTGTTCCGTTCTTC	CASSDLPGTSWVVPFF
-	TRBJ1-2	few	TRBV2	TGTGCCAGCAGACTAGAGTTGGGCTACACCTTC	CASRLELGYTF
TRBD2	TRBJ2-3	-	TRBV5-1	TGCGCCAGCAGCTCAACTAGCGGGGGGGCGGATACGCAGTATTTT	CASSSTSGGADTQYF
TRBD1	TRBJ2-7	-	TRBV24-1	TGTGCCACCAGTGATTCATCTGCCGGGACAGATAAGCAGTACTTC	CATSDSSAGTDKQYF
TRBD2	TRBJ2-5	-	TRBV24-1	TGTGCCACCAGCAATGGACTAGCGGGGGTTGAGACCCAGTACTTC	CATSNGLAGVETQYF
-	TRBJ2-1	-	TRBV27	TGTGCCAGCAGGAGATTCAACAATGAGCAGTTCTTC	CASRRFNNEQFF
-	TRBJ1-3	-	TRBV12-5	TGTGCTAGTGGTTTACAGGGATCTGGAAACACCATATATTTT	CASGLQGSGNTIYF
TRBD1	TRBJ2-7	-	TRBV27	TGTGCCAGCAGTCTCTCCGGGACAGGGGTTTACGAGCAGTACTTC	CASSLSGTGVYEQYF
TRBD1	TRBJ2-7	-	TRBV5-1	TGCGCCAGCAGCTTGGGACAGGGGGTGCGGGAGCAGTACTTC	CASSLGQGVREQYF
TRBD1	TRBJ2-5	once	TRBV10-1	TGCGCCAGCAGTGAGGGACAGGGGTTACAGGAGACCCAGTACTTC	CASSEGQGLQETQYF
TRBD2	TRBJ2-1	-	TRBV30	TGTGCCTGGACCCCCGAGGCGGGGGGTACCTACAATGAGCAGTTCTTC	CAWTPEAGGTYNEQFF
-	TRBJ1-3	-	TRBV7-2	TGTGCCAGCAGCTCCGACAGACTCTCTGGAAACACCATATATTTT	CASSSDRLSGNTIYF
TRBD2	TRBJ2-1	-	TRBV5-1	TGCGCCAGCAGCTTGGTTGCGGGGGGGAGCAATGAGCAGTTCTTC	CASSLVAGGSNEQFF
-	TRBJ2-2	-	TRBV6-2/TRBV6-3	TGTGCCAGCAGTTACTCGACAGGCTTCAACACCGGGGAGCTGTTTTTT	CASSYSTGFNTGELFF
TRBD1	TRBJ1-2	-	TRBV7-6	TGTGCCAGCAGCCGAACATATACAACCGGGACAGGGGATGATGGCTACACCTTC	CASSRTYTTGTGDDGYTF
-	TRBJ2-7	-	TRBV4-3	TGCGCCAGCAGCCAAGGTACAGGAATCTCCTACGAGCAGTACTTC	CASSQGTGISYEQYF
-	TRBJ1-2	-	TRBV2	TGTGCCAGCACCCTGGAGGGAGATAGGAGCGGCTACACCTTC	CASTLEGDRSGYTF
TRBD1	TRBJ1-2	-	TRBV2	TGTGCCAGCAGCCGGGACAGGGATAACTATGGCTACACCTTC	CASSRDRDNYGYTF
-	TRBJ1-2	-	TRBV7-9	TGTGCCAGCAGCTTAGACAGGCATGGCTACACCTTC	CASSLDRHGYTF
TRBD1	TRBJ2-7	-	TRBV28	TGTGCCAGCAGCTTATTATTGGGACAGGGGCACTACGAGCAGTACTTC	CASSLLLGQGHYEQYF
TRBD1	TRBJ1-4	-	TRBV5-1	TGCGCCAGCAGCTTGGGACAGGGCGGCGAAAAACTGTTTTTT	CASSLGQGGEKLFF
TRBD1	TRBJ2-7	once	TRBV5-4	TGTGCCAGCAGCTTTGGGACAGACTACGAGCAGTACTTC	CASSFGTDYEQYF
-	TRBJ2-7	-	TRBV2	TGTGCCAGCAGTGAACGTAGGACGGACACCTACGAGCAGTACTTC	CASSERRTDTYEQYF
TRBD1	TRBJ2-7	-	TRBV5-8	TGTGCCAGCAGCACCCGGGACAGGTCCTCCTACGAGCAGTACTTC	CASSTRDRSSYEQYF
-	TRBJ2-7	-	TRBV10-1	TGCGCCAGCAGTGTCGAGGGCGAGCAGTACTTC	CASSVEGEQYF